A selection of T cell receptor beta chains follows, all from one sample in a study of blood T cell repertoires in COVID-19. Measured with immunoSEQ multiplex PCR; TCRdb has only the in-frame clones, and not every one. Among approximately 320,000 clones listed, approximately 85% were seen once. The sequencing input was peripheral blood. These receptors were taken from a human donor in a cohort sampled during active COVID-19. CDR3s include the opening cysteine and the closing phenylalanine or tryptophan. Fields, in order: V gene, D gene, CDR3 protein. D genes are given only for firm matches.

TRBV5-1 TRBD1 CASSTGQVVGEQYF
TRBV9 . CASSVHPIRRGSSYEQYF
TRBV19 TRBD1 CASSTHLQGNYGYTF
TRBV30 . CAWSASARWSSYNSPLHF
TRBV24-1 . CATSDSREDTGELFF
TRBV5-4 . CASSLEGSHSYNEQFF
TRBV10-1 . CASTGVFPGELFF
TRBV5-1 TRBD1 CASRQGFDINSPLHF
TRBV2 . CASSKDEIQPQHF
TRBV4-1 . CASSQGILDYNEQFF
TRBV7-9 . CASSFSFGRGHGGNEQFF
TRBV5-1 . CASSSTATTNEKLFF
TRBV15 TRBD1 CATSRVGQGVYEQYF
TRBV28 . CASNSQTYEQYF
TRBV24-1 TRBD1 CATSDSTGAAYGYTF
TRBV5-6 . CASSLPSATNEKLFF
TRBV6-5 TRBD1 CATSGQGRQPQHF
TRBV19 . CASRRQLPNEKLFF
TRBV5-1 . CASSFGPGGSREKLFF
TRBV12-3/TRBV12-4 . CASSPPGTEAFF
TRBV6-5 . CASSLTPNYGYTF
TRBV7-9 TRBD1 CASSARQGVYEQYF
TRBV21-1 . CASSKDGPPRDQPQHF
TRBV5-6 . CASSLRTVSNQPQHF
TRBV19 . CASSPPRGEPGELFF
TRBV5-1 TRBD1 CASSYHGTEDQPQHF
TRBV19 . CASTMGVPMNTEAFF
TRBV5-4 TRBD1 CASSLDGTGDSPLHF
TRBV7-2 TRBD1 CASSRTGPYYGYTF
TRBV6-5 TRBD1 CASRRRQGIQPQHF
TRBV6-1 TRBD1 CASSGPNRGNSGNTIYF
TRBV7-9 . CASSFPRVRGTDTQYF
TRBV20-1 . CSASAPNAVIFDEQYF
TRBV6-5 . CASRRTQEYQPQHF
TRBV6-4 TRBD1 CASKDRAENTEAFF
TRBV30 . CACQGDTSYEQYF
TRBV7-3 . CASSYQGNTGELFF
TRBV5-1 . CASSPSNRGLVSYEQYF
TRBV7-2 TRBD2 CASSFLAGDSYEQYF
TRBV6-5 . CASRISSGNTIYF
TRBV27 TRBD1 CASSFGTGNEQFF
TRBV6-5 . CASSSHGSSGNTIYF
TRBV30 . CALGGGTDTQYF
TRBV30 TRBD1 CAWSFDRGFPSYNSPLHF
TRBV6-6 . CASNGEYNEQFF
TRBV7-8 . CASSPVDSPFSSEQYF
TRBV10-1 . CASSESGGAGYNEQFF
TRBV7-2 . CASTPLAGTDTQYF